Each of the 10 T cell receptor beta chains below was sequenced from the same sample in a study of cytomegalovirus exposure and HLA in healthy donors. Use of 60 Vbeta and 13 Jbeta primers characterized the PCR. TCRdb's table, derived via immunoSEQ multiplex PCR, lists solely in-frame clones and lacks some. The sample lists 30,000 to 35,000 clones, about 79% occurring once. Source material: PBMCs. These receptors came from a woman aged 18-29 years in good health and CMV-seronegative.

The chain's CDR3 is CASSQAGLSYEQYF. In DNA, the CDR3 is TGTGCCAGCAGCCAAGCGGGTCTTTCCTACGAGCAGTACTTC. The chain has TRBV4-2 and TRBJ2-5; D is ambiguous. The J call could be wrong; TRBJ2-7 is a better fit for the DNA end. Germline CDR1 and CDR2: LGHNA and YNFKEQ. This CDR3 spans 14 amino acids.

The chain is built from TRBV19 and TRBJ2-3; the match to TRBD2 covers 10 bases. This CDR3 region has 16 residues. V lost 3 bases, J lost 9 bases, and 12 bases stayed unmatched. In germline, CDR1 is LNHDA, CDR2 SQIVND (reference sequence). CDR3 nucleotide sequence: TGTGCCAGTAGTATCGGGTTAGCGGGGGGCGGGGGGACGCAGTATTTT. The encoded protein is CASSIGLAGGGGTQYF.

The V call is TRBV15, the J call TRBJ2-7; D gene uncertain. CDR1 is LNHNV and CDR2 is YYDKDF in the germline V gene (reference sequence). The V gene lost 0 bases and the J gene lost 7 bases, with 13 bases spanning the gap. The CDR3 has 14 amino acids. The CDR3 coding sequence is TGTGCCACCAGCAGAGATGGTACAGACCGGGAGCAGTACTTC. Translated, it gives CATSRDGTDREQYF. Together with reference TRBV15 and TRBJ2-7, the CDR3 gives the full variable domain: DAMVIQNPRYQVTQFGKPVTLSCSQTLNHNVMYWYQQKSSQAPKLLFHYYDKDFNNEADTPDNFQSRRPNTSFCFLDIRSPGLGDTAMYLCATSRDGTDREQYFGPGTRLTVT.

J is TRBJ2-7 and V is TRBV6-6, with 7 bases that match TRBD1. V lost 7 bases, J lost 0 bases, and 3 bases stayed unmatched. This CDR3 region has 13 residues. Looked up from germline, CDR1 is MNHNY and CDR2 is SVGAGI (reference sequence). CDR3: CASMGQPSYEQYF. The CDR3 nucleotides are TGTGCCAGCATGGGACAGCCCTCCTACGAGCAGTACTTC.

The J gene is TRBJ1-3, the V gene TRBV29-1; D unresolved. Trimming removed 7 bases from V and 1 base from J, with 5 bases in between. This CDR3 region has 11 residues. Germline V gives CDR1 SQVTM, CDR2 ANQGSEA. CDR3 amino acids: CSAVSGNTIYF. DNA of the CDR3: TGCAGCGCAGTATCTGGAAACACCATATATTTT. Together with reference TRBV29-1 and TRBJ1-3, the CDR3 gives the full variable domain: SAVISQKPSRDICQRGTSLTIQCQVDSQVTMMFWYRQQPGQSLTLIATANQGSEATYESGFVIDKFPISRPNLTFSTLTVSNMSPEDSSIYLCSAVSGNTIYFGEGSWLTVV.

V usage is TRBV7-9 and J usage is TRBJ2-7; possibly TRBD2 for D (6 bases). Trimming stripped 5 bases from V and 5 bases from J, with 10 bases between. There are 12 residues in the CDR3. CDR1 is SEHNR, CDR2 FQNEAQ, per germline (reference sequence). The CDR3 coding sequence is TGTGCCAGCAGCCAAAGGACTAACGAGCAGTACTTC. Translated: CASSQRTNEQYF.

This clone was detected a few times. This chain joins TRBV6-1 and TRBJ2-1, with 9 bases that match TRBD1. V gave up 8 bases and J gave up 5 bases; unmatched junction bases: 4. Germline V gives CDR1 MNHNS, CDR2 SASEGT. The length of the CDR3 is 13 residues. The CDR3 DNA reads TGTGCCAGCCTCCGGGACAGGGACAATGAGCAGTTCTTC. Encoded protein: CASLRDRDNEQFF.

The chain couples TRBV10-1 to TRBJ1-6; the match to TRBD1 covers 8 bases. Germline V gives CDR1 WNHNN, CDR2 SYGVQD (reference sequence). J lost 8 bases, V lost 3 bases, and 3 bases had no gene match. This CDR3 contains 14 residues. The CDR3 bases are TGCGCCAGCAGTGATCCAGGGGGCTATTCACCCCTCCACTTT. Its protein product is CASSDPGGYSPLHF.

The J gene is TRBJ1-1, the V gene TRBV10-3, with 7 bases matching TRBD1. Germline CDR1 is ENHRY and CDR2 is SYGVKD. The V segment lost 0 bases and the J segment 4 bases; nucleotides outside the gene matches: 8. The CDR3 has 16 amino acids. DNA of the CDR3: TGTGCCATCAGTGAGTCATTTGGGCAGGGGGGCACTGAAGCTTTCTTT. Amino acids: CAISESFGQGGTEAFF.

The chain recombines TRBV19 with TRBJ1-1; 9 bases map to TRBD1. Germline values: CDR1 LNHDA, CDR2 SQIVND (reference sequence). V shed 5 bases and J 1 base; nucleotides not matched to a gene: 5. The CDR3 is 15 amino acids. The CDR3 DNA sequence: TGTGCCAGTAGTTCACAGGGGGCGGGGAACACTGAAGCTTTCTTT. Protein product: CASSSQGAGNTEAFF.